Following are 22 T cell receptor beta chains from one sample sequenced in a study of T cell responses to AZD1222 COVID-19 vaccine. The protocol was immunoSEQ multiplex PCR, while the TCRdb copy is restricted to in-frame clones and leaves out a portion. The sample lists some 170,000 clones; roughly 91% were seen once. This specimen consisted of peripheral blood, obtained on day 0 of AZD1222 vaccination. The receptor source for this set is an adult in good health.

A single count supports this clone. The chain is built from TRBV6-2 or TRBV6-3 and TRBJ1-6; 8 bases align to TRBD1. The CDR3 is made up of 17 amino acids. The trim removed 0 bases at V and 4 bases at J, leaving 5 bases unmatched. Germline CDR1 reads MNHEY; CDR2 reads SVGEGT. The DNA of the CDR3 is TGTGCCAGCAGTTACTCTCGGACAGGGCAATATAATTCACCCCTCCACTTT. Protein sequence: CASSYSRTGQYNSPLHF.

This clone was seen a single time. V usage is TRBV7-8 and J usage is TRBJ1-5; D possibly corresponds to TRBD1 (5 bases). The CDR3 has 15 residues. Germline V lookup: CDR1 SGHVS, CDR2 FQNEAQ. Trimming took off 5 bases at V and 1 base at J, with 12 bases between the two ends. CDR3 region: CASSTTGLSNQPQHF. In nucleotides, the CDR3 is TGTGCCAGCAGCACAACGGGACTGAGCAATCAGCCCCAGCATTTT.

The chain carries TRBV28 and TRBJ1-2; the D gene is possibly TRBD1 (6 bases). The CDR3 is 14 amino acids. With 3 bases removed from V and 3 bases from J, the gap between germline ends came to 11 bases. Germline V CDR1 and CDR2: MDHEN, SYDVKM. CDR3 sequence: CASSFAGVYYGYTF. In nucleotides, the CDR3 is TGTGCCAGCAGTTTCGCAGGGGTTTACTATGGCTACACCTTC.

The chain has TRBV3-1 (or the pseudogene TRBV3-2) and TRBJ1-2; D ambiguous. Trimming removed 4 bases from V and 7 bases from J, with 19 bases in between. The CDR3 is 15 amino acids. Germline-derived CDR1 and CDR2 are LGHDT and YNNKEL (reference sequence). In DNA, the CDR3 is TGTGCCAGCAGCCCAAACGGGGTCTCAGTCGGTGGCTACACCTTC. This codes for CASSPNGVSVGGYTF.

The chain couples TRBV11-2 to TRBJ2-5, with a possible D match to TRBD1 (5 bases). The CDR3 has 14 amino acids. Trimming stripped 5 bases from V and 2 bases from J, with 12 bases between. Germline V CDR1 and CDR2: SGHAT, FQNNGV. The CDR3 sequence is CASSKMAGQETQYF. The CDR3 region has the DNA TGTGCCAGCAGCAAGATGGCAGGGCAAGAGACCCAGTACTTC.

V and J are TRBV10-2 and TRBJ2-5; the D is unclear. The CDR3 sequence is 16 residues long. Germline lookup yields CDR1 WSHSY and CDR2 SAAADI. Trimming stripped 6 bases from V and 2 bases from J, with 19 bases between. DNA of the CDR3: TGCGCCAGCAGCGCCTCTGTCACAGTCCAGCAAGAGACCCAGTACTTC. Protein sequence: CASSASVTVQQETQYF.

The chain is built from TRBV28 and TRBJ1-3, with 7 nucleotides matching TRBD1. The germline V gene has CDR1 MDHEN and CDR2 SYDVKM. V was clipped by 2 bases and J by 0 bases; unmatched bases: 4. The CDR3 is 16 residues long. The CDR3 nucleotides are TGTGCCAGCAGTTTAACAGGGGACCTCTCTGGAAACACCATATATTTT. Its translation: CASSLTGDLSGNTIYF.

The chain combines TRBV19 with TRBJ2-3; D may correspond to TRBD1 or TRBD2 (6 bases each). The CDR3 is 15 amino acids. V gave up 4 bases and J gave up 2 bases, with 13 bases separating them. Germline assignment: CDR1 LNHDA and CDR2 SQIVND (reference sequence). CDR3 amino acids: CASSTLGGPTDTQYF. As DNA, the CDR3 is TGTGCCAGTAGTACCTTAGGGGGGCCCACAGATACGCAGTATTTT.

The table lists this clone with a count of one. The chain has TRBV12-3 or TRBV12-4 and TRBJ1-2, with D unclear. The ends were cut back, 5 bases at V and 4 bases at J, with 8 bases in the middle. The length of the CDR3 is 12 residues. CDR3 region: CASSLNIYGYTF. CDR3 in DNA: TGTGCCAGCAGTCTAAACATCTATGGCTACACCTTC.

This clone was counted between two and nine times. This chain uses TRBV11-1 with TRBJ1-2; TRBD1 aligns across 8 bases. There are 13 residues in the CDR3. Germline V CDR1 and CDR2: SGHAT, FQDESV (reference sequence). Losses at the gene ends were 4 bases for V and 7 bases for J; bases not matched to a gene: 5. For the CDR3, the DNA is TGTGCCAGCAGCTCCGACAGGGGCAGTGGCTACACCTTC. Its translation is CASSSDRGSGYTF.

By proportion, this clone is large. V is TRBV9 and J is TRBJ1-1; the D is unclear. Germline V gene sequence: CDR1 SGDLS, CDR2 YYNGEE. Trimming took 0 bases from V and 1 from J, leaving 16 bases between them. The CDR3 runs to 17 residues. The CDR3 is CASSVADYPFPNTEAFF. For the CDR3, the DNA is TGTGCCAGCAGCGTAGCTGACTATCCATTTCCGAACACTGAAGCTTTCTTT.

The chain combines TRBV12-3 or TRBV12-4 with TRBJ2-7; no clear D gene. Trimming removed 6 bases from V and 5 bases from J, with 11 bases in between. CDR3 length: 12 amino acids. The DNA of the CDR3 is TGTGCCAGCAGCTATAAAGGGAACGAGCAGTACGTC. Amino acids: CASSYKGNEQYV.

This clone was observed a single time. The chain has TRBV7-9 and TRBJ2-3; D is unclear. This CDR3 comprises 15 residues. Germline-derived CDR1 and CDR2 are SEHNR and FQNEAQ (reference sequence). Trimming pared 5 bases from V and 0 bases from J, leaving 12 bases between. CDR3 coding DNA: TGTGCCAGCAGCACGTTTACAACTAGCACAGATACGCAGTATTTT. It specifies CASSTFTTSTDTQYF.

The chain employs TRBV5-1 and TRBJ1-2, with D perhaps matching TRBD1 (5 bases). This CDR3 has 14 residues. Per germline, CDR1 SGHRS and CDR2 YFSETQ. Trimming took off 1 base at V and 4 bases at J, with 11 bases between the two ends. Here the CDR3 reads CASSLNRGAYGYTF. The CDR3 DNA reads TGCGCCAGCAGCTTGAATCGGGGCGCCTATGGCTACACCTTC.

The chain is built from TRBV2 and TRBJ1-2; tentative D call: TRBD1 (6 bases). The CDR3 length is 14 residues. V was trimmed by 2 bases and J by 6 bases, leaving 13 bases between them. In germline, CDR1 is SNHLY, CDR2 FYNNEI. Written as DNA, the CDR3 is TGTGCCAGCAGTGAATTGACAGGTGATAATGGCTACACCTTC. It encodes CASSELTGDNGYTF.

The genes are TRBV30 and TRBJ1-4, with no clear D. Germline CDR1 GTSNPN, CDR2 SVGIG (reference sequence). CDR3 length: 15 residues. The V gene lost 3 bases and the J gene lost 0 bases, with 11 bases spanning the gap. CDR3 in DNA: TGTGCCTGGAGGCGGGGAGAAGCAACTAATGAAAAACTGTTTTTT. This gives the protein CAWRRGEATNEKLFF.

J is TRBJ1-1 and V is TRBV11-3, with D maybe TRBD1 (5 bases). The CDR3 totals 15 residues. Germline CDR1 is SGHNT and CDR2 is YENEEA. V lost 2 bases, J lost 3 bases, and 13 bases lay in between. In DNA form, the CDR3 reads TGTGCCAGCAGCTTATCGGGGAGCAGGGACACTGAAGCTTTCTTT. It codes for CASSLSGSRDTEAFF.

This sequence joins TRBV19 and TRBJ1-5; tentative D call: TRBD1 (5 bases). The CDR3 is 15 amino acids. V was trimmed by 3 bases and J by 3 bases, leaving 12 bases between them. Germline assignment: CDR1 LNHDA and CDR2 SQIVND (reference sequence). CDR3 protein: CASSIRGIPNQPQHF. DNA of the CDR3: TGTGCCAGTAGTATCCGGGGCATACCCAATCAGCCCCAGCATTTT.

This clone was seen only once. J is TRBJ2-1 and V is TRBV21-1; TRBD1 is taken as the D call from the table, unchecked against the DNA. TRBV21-1 is a recognized pseudogene. The CDR3 has 15 amino acids. This CDR3 reads CASSRGQWNYNEQFF. As DNA, the CDR3 is TGTGCCAGCAGCAGGGGACAGTGGAACTACAATGAGCAGTTCTTC.

V and J are TRBV6-5 and TRBJ2-2; a weak D match, TRBD1 (6 bases). In germline, CDR1 is MNHEY, CDR2 SVGAGI. Trimming pared 4 bases from V and 4 bases from J, leaving 13 bases between. The CDR3 runs 15 residues. CDR3 region: CASSLSLGGTGELFF. The CDR3, as DNA: TGTGCCAGCAGTTTGAGTTTAGGGGGCACCGGGGAGCTGTTTTTT.

The rearrangement joins TRBV14 to TRBJ1-1; D is unclear. Trimming cost V 0 bases and J 1 base, with 3 bases left between them. The CDR3 extends over 13 amino acids. CDR1 SGHDN and CDR2 FVKESK come from the germline V gene. CDR3 sequence: CASSQDWNTEAFF. The CDR3 region has the DNA TGTGCCAGCAGCCAAGATTGGAACACTGAAGCTTTCTTT.

V gene TRBV7-8 combines with J gene TRBJ2-7; 12 bases line up with TRBD2. Germline assignment: CDR1 SGHVS and CDR2 FQNEAQ. The CDR3 is 16 amino acids. Trimming at V came to 2 bases and at J to 5 bases, leaving 7 bases not matched to a gene. The CDR3, as DNA: TGTGCCAGCAGCTTATCCCAGGCTAGCGGGAGGGACGAGCAGTACTTC. Encoded protein: CASSLSQASGRDEQYF.